This T cell receptor (beta chain) derives from a study of spatial heterogeneity in lung cancer. Across the study: Each time, sequencing found more beta-chain sequences than alpha-chain sequences.

The time point: sample taken at primary tumor resection. Unsorted whole RNA from tumor, nontumor lung or frozen PBMC underwent sequencing. The donor population consisted of under 75 patients with untreated, early-stage non-small cell lung cancer. Study findings and constraints: Blood showed ubiquitous tumor TCRs more often at resection than at routine follow-up.

Ten or more counts support this clonotype. What it binds is unknown. Every cDNA TCR molecule received its own unique molecular identifier. Via MiXCR, TCRdb re-called the 5' RACE reads, giving one row per CDR3 protein. The table shows more than 20,000 distinct CDR3 sequences, with approximately 4.5% occurring only once. Losses at the gene ends were 5 bases for V and 8 bases for J; bases not matched to a gene: 3. Germline V gene sequence: CDR1 SGHAT, CDR2 FQNNGV. This CDR3 has 13 amino acids. The sequenced sample was PBMCs, obtained at surgery. The J gene is TRBJ1-6, the V gene TRBV11-2, with 7 bases that match TRBD1. This sequence was found in a male donor with early-stage non-small cell lung cancer. DNA for the CDR3: TGTGCCAGCAGCCGGGACAGAGATTCACCCCTCCACTTT. It translates to CASSRDRDSPLHF. Filled out from reference TRBV11-2 and TRBJ1-6, the complete variable domain reads EAGVAQSPRYKIIEKRQSVAFWCNPISGHATLYWYQQILGQGPKLLIQFQNNGVVDDSQLPKDRFSAERLKGVDSTLKIQPAKLEDSAVYLCASSRDRDSPLHFGNGTRLTVT.